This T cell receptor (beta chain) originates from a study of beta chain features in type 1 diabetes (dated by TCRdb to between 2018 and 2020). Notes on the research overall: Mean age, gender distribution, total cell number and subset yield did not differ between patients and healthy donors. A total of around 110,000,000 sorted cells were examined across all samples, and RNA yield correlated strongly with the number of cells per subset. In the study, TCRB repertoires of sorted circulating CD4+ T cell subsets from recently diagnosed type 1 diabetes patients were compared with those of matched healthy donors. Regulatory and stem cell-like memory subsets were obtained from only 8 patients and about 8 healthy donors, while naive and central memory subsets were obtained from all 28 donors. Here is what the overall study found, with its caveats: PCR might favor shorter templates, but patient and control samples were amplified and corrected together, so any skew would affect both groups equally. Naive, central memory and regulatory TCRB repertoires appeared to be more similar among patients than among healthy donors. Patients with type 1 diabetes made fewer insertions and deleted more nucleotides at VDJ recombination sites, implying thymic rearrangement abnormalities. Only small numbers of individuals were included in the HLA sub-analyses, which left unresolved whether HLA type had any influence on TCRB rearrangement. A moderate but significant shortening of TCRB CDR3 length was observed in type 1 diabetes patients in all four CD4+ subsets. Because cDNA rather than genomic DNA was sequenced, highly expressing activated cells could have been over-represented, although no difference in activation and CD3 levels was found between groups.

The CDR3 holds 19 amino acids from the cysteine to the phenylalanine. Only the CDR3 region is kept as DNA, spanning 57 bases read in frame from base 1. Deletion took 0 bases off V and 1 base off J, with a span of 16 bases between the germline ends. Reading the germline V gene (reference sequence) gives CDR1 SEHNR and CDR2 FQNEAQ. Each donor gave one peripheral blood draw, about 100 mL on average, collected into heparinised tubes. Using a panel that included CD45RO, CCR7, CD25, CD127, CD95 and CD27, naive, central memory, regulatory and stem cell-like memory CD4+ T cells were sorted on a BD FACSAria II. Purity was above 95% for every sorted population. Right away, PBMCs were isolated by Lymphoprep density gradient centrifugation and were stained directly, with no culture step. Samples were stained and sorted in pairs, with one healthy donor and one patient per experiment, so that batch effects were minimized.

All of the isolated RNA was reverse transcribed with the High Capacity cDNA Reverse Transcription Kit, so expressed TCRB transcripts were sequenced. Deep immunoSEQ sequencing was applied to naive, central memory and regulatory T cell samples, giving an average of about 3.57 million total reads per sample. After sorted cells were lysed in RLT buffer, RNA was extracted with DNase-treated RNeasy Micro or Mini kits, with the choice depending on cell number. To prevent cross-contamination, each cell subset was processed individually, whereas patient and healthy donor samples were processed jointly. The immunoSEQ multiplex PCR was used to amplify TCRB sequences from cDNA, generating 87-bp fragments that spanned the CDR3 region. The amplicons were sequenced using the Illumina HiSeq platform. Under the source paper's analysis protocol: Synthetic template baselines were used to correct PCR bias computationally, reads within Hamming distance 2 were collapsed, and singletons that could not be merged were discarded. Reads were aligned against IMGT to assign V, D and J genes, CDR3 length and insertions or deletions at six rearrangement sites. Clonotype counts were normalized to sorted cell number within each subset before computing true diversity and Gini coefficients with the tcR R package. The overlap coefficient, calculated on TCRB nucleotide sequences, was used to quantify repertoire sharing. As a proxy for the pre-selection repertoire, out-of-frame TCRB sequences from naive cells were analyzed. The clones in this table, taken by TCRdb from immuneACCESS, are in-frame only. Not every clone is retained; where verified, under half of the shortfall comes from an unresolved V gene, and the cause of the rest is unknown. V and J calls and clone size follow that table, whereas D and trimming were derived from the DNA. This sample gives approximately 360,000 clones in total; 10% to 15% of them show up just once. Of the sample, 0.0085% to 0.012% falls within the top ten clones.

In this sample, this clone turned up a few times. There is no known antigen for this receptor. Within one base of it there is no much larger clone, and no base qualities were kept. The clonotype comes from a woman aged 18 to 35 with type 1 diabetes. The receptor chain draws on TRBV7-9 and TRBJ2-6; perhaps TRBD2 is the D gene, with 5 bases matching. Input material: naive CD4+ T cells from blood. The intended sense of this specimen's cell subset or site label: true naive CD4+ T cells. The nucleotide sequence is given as TGTGCCAGCAGCTTAGCGCGTGGAGGATCTAGGTCTGGGGCCAACGTCCTGACTTTC. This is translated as CASSLARGGSRSGANVLTF. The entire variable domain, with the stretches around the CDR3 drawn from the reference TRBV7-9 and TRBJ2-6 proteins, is DTGVSQNPRHKITKRGQNVTFRCDPISEHNRLYWYRQTLGQGPEFLTYFQNEAQLEKSRLLSDRFSAERPKGSFSTLEIQRTEQGDSAMYLCASSLARGGSRSGANVLTFGAGSRLTVL.